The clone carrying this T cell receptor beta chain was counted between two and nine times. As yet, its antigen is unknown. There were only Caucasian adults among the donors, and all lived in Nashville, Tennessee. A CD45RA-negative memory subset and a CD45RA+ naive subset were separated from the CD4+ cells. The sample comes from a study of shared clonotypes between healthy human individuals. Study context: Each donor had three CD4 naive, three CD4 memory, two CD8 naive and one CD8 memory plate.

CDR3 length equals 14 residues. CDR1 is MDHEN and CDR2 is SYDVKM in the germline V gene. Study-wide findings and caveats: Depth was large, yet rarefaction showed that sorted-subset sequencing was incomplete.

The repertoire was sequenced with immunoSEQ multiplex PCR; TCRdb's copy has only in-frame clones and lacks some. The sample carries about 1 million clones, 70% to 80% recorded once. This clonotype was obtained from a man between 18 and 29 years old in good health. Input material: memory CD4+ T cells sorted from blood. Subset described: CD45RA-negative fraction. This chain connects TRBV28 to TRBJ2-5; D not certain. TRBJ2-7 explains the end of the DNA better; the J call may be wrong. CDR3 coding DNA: TGTGCCAGCAGTCCCCTCCGAACAGCCTACGAGCAGTACTTC. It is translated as CASSPLRTAYEQYF.